This TCR beta chain was retrieved from a study of T cell responses to AZD1222 COVID-19 vaccine. Study conclusions and caveats: Repertoire sampling happened only post peak T cell response. The sample set comprised mostly white British donors with more females, and clonal diversity was possibly underestimated.

As regards this clone: Its antigen remains unidentified.

Only in-frame clones appear in the TCRdb table, and some are missing; sequencing was by immunoSEQ multiplex PCR. The table has around 150,000 clones, approximately 87% seen once. Trimming shortened V by 2 bases and J by 1 base, and 9 bases separated the two germline ends. In germline, CDR1 is SGHNT, CDR2 YYREEE (reference sequence). This CDR3 region has 14 residues. This sequence originates from an adult who received the AZD1222 COVID-19 vaccine. Source: peripheral blood, taken 28 days after the second AZD1222 dose. The chain combines TRBV5-4 with TRBJ1-1; no definite D call. The DNA for the CDR3 is TGTGCCAGCAGCTTCGGACTGTGGAACACTGAAGCTTTCTTT. It yields the protein CASSFGLWNTEAFF. The variable domain in full, with the rest retrieved from reference TRBV5-4 and TRBJ1-1, is ETGVTQSPTHLIKTRGQQVTLRCSSQSGHNTVSWYQQALGQGPQFIFQYYREEENGRGNFPPRFSGLQFPNYSSELNVNALELDDSALYLCASSFGLWNTEAFFGQGTRLTVV.